Detailed here is one TCR beta chain. This sample was included in a study of cytomegalovirus exposure and HLA in healthy donors. Trimming pared 2 bases from V and 2 bases from J, leaving 7 bases between. The V gene's germline CDR1 is MNHEY and CDR2 SMNVEV (reference sequence). The CDR3 is 14 residues long. PCR primers comprised 60 Vbeta and 13 Jbeta primers. Only in-frame clones appear in the TCRdb table, and some are missing; sequencing was by immunoSEQ multiplex PCR. The sample lists around 130,000 clones, about 77% occurring once. This chain joins TRBV27 and TRBJ2-1, with D possibly being TRBD1 (5 bases). Sequenced input: PBMCs. The clonotype comes from a man aged 50 to 59 in good health and CMV-seronegative. Here the CDR3 reads CASSLGHTYNEQFF. The CDR3, as DNA: TGTGCCAGCAGTTTAGGACACACCTACAATGAGCAGTTCTTC.